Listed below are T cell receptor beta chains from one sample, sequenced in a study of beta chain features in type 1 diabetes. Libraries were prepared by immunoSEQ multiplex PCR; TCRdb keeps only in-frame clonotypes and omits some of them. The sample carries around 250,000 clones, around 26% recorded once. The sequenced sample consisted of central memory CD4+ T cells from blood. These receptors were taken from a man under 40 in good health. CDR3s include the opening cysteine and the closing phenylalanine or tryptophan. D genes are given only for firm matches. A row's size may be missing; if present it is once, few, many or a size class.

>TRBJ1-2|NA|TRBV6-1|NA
TGTGCCAGCAGTAACGGACAAGGAGGCTACTATGGCTACACCTTC
CASSNGQGGYYGYTF
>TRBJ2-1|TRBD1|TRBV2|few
TGTGCCAGCAGTGAAGGTAGGGGGCGGATCAATGAGCAGTTCTTC
CASSEGRGRINEQFF
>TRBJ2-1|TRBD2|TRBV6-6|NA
TGTGCCAGCAGTGACAGCGGGACCTACAACAATGAGCAGTTCTTC
CASSDSGTYNNEQFF
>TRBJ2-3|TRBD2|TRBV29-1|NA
TGCAGCGTTGGTCGGGGGGGCCGAACAGATACGCAGTATTTT
CSVGRGGRTDTQYF
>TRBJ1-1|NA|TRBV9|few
TGTGCCAGCAGCGTAGTGGAGAGCACTGAAGCTTTCTTT
CASSVVESTEAFF
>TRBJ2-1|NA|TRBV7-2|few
TGTGCCAGCAGCTTAGTACTGTACGAGCAGTTCTTC
CASSLVLYEQFF
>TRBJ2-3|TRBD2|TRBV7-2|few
TGTGCCAGCAGCCCCGGGACTAGCGGGAGAAGGTCAGATACGCAGTATTTT
CASSPGTSGRRSDTQYF
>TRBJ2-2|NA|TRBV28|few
TGTGCCAGCAGTTTTACAGGGCATGGCGGGGAGCTGTTTTTT
CASSFTGHGGELFF
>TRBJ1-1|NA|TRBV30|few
TGTGCCTGGAGCGAGTCCTGGAACACTGAAGCTTTCTTT
CAWSESWNTEAFF
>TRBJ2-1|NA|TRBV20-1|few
TGCAGTGCCACTGGGAATGAGCAGTTCTTC
CSATGNEQFF
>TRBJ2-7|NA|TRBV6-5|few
TGTGCCAGCAGAAAAGGGTCGAGCTCCTACGAGCAGTACTTC
CASRKGSSSYEQYF
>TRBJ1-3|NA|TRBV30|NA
TGTGCCTGGAGTGTATATGCGGGTGGAAACACCATATATTTT
CAWSVYAGGNTIYF
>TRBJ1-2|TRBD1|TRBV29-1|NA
TGCAGCGCTGACAGGGGTTGGGGCTACACCTTC
CSADRGWGYTF
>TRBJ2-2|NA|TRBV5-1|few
TGCGCCAGCAGCTCGGCAGGCCAAGGGACCGGGGAGCTGTTTTTT
CASSSAGQGTGELFF
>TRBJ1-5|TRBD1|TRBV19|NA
TGTGCCAGTAGTACGAGGGACAGGGGGCTGGGCAATCAGCCCCAGCATTTT
CASSTRDRGLGNQPQHF
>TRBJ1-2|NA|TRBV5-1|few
TGCGCCAGCAGCCCAGCAGGGGACTCTACTACCTATGGCTACACCTTC
CASSPAGDSTTYGYTF
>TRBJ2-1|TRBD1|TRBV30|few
TGTGCCTGGATTCCCGGGACAGGGAGATTCGGTGAGCAGTTCTTC
CAWIPGTGRFGEQFF